This T cell receptor beta chain was sequenced for a study of identical twins. Broader study findings: Insertions ran lower in abundant cord blood beta clonotypes, though not in memory repertoires.

The cDNA had a unique molecular identifier and a template-switch universal primer site. A single record per CDR3 protein comes from TCRdb applying MiXCR to the 5' RACE reads. The table lists 350,000 to 400,000 distinct CDR3 sequences, around 9.7% of them singletons, with approximately 8.9% in the top ten. This clonotype was detected a few times. Its antigen is not identified. Trimming removed 0 bases from V and 18 bases from J, with 18 bases in between. This CDR3 has 14 residues. Per germline, CDR1 PRHDT and CDR2 FYEKMQ (reference sequence). The chain employs TRBV13 and TRBJ1-6; the D is unclear. The sequence was obtained from a woman aged 50 to 60 in good health. The sample was naive T cells sorted from blood. CDR3 nucleotide sequence: TGTGCCAGCAGCTTAGGGGGCGGCGGGCCAAAGGCCCACTTT. This encodes CASSLGGGGPKAHF.